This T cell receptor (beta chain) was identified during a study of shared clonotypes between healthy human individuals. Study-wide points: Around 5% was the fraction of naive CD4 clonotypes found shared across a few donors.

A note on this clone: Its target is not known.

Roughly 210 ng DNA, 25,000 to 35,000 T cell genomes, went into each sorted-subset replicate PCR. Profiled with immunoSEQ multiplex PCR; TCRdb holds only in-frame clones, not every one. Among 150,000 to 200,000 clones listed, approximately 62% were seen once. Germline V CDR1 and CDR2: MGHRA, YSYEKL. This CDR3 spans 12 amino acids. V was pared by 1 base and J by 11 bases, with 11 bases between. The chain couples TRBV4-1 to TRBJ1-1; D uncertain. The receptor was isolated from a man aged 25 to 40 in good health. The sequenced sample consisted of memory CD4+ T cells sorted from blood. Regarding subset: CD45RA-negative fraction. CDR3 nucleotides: TGCGCCAGCAGCCAAGCGTTAAGTAGGGCTTTCTTT. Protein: CASSQALSRAFF.